This T cell receptor (beta chain) was retrieved from a study of identical twins. Points from the study as a whole: Conclusions rested on cross-sectional statistics rather than following the same donors. Alpha sequences out of frame and shared by twins had excess low generation probability.

Each CDR3 protein gets one entry after TCRdb re-called the 5' RACE reads with MiXCR. The table records about 100,000 distinct CDR3 sequences, about 5.6% of them present only once. This clonotype came up many times. The antigen is undetermined. Germline-derived CDR1 and CDR2 are SGHRS and YFSETQ. The CDR3 spans 13 residues. The V end was cut by 4 bases, the J end by 4 bases, with 11 bases between. The TCR sequence derives from a woman aged 45-65 years in good health. This chain joins TRBV5-1 and TRBJ1-2; D remains ambiguous. Sequenced input: memory T cells sorted from blood. CDR3 DNA sequence: TGCGCCAGCAGCCCGCAAGATCCCTATGGCTACACCTTC. Its translation is CASSPQDPYGYTF.